This TCR beta chain was profiled in a study of T cell responses to AZD1222 COVID-19 vaccine. A few counts support this clone. The CDR3 spans 15 residues. The germline V gene has CDR1 SGHRS and CDR2 YFSETQ. Unmatched junction bases numbered 1, after V lost 0 bases and J lost 3 bases. The repertoire was sequenced with immunoSEQ multiplex PCR; TCRdb's copy has only in-frame clones and lacks some. This sample has 130,000 or so clones, with about 93% found just once. This receptor was taken from an adult in good health. V usage is TRBV5-1 and J usage is TRBJ2-7; 12 nucleotides match TRBD1. Sequenced material: peripheral blood, taken on day 0 of AZD1222 vaccination. The CDR3 protein is CASSLGDRGHYEQYF. DNA of the CDR3: TGCGCCAGCAGCTTGGGGGACAGGGGGCACTACGAGCAGTACTTC.